Following are 31 T cell receptor beta chains from one sample sequenced in a study of tumor-infiltrating lymphocytes in primary liver carcinoma. RNA and DNA were co-extracted from about 19-30 mg of unsorted bulk tissue. Researchers generated TCR beta cDNA from roughly 520 ng of total RNA, relying on a constant-region primer. Slightly modified ARM-PCR with three nested multiplex PCR rounds yielded TCR beta libraries. The first two PCR rounds used TRBV1-TRBV30 primers with a Cbeta primer, nine to ten cycles each. MiXCR, applied by TCRdb to the multiplex PCR reads, yields one record per CDR3 protein. The table lists about 43,000 distinct CDR3 sequences, about 73% of them singletons. Specimen: liver tumor tissue from sampling region 2. Subset meaning: tumor region T2, inferior pole. The receptors originated from a man aged 40-55 years with primary liver carcinoma and hepatitis B virus infection.

The chain combines TRBV5-4 with TRBJ2-2, with D unresolved. CDR1 and CDR2 (germline): SGHNT, YYREEE (reference sequence). There are 16 residues in the CDR3. V was cut by 2 bases and J by 5 bases, with 16 bases left in between. CDR3 region: CASSFLQSGGTGELFF. CDR3 coding DNA: TGTGCCAGCAGCTTCCTTCAATCGGGTGGAACCGGGGAGCTGTTTTTT.

About this clonotype: Sequence at one end of the junction differs from germline and may be a read error. In nucleotides, the CDR3 is TGCGCCGGCAGCGCGGGACGGCAGTTCTTC. It encodes CAGSAGRQFF. The chain is built from TRBV4-1 and TRBJ2-1; TRBD2 is a possible D gene (6 bases). CDR1 is MGHRA, CDR2 YSYEKL, per germline. The CDR3 sequence is 10 residues long.

This clonotype was counted between two and nine times. The junction differs from germline at one of its ends, possibly a read error. The V call is TRBV7-6, the J call TRBJ2-5, with 8 bases matching TRBD2. Germline CDR1 reads SGHVS; CDR2 reads FNYEAQ. The CDR3 totals 15 residues. The CDR3 DNA follows: TGTGCCAGCTCCTCCGCAAGCGGGAGTTGGGAGACCCAGCACTTC. Translation gives CASSSASGSWETQHF.

This clonotype was seen more than once but under ten times. This likely comes from a read error, as the CDR3 has no conserved phenylalanine or tryptophan at its end. V usage is TRBV29-1 and J usage is TRBJ2-7; D tentatively fits TRBD1 or TRBD2 (5 bases each). V was pared by 7 bases and J by 6 bases, with 13 bases between. The CDR3 consists of 11 residues. Germline-derived CDR1 and CDR2 are SQVTM and ANQGSEA. CDR3 sequence: CSALFGAEQYS. CDR3 coding DNA: TGCAGCGCCCTCTTCGGGGCCGAGCAGTACTCA.

About this clonotype: One end of the junction fails to match germline, which may point to a read error. This chain joins TRBV12-3 or TRBV12-4 and TRBJ2-7; weak D call: TRBD2 (5 bases). The CDR3 consists of 15 residues. CDR3 region: CTSSLLAGGPYEQYF. CDR3 in DNA: TGTACCAGCAGCCTCCTAGCAGGTGGACCCTACGAGCAGTACTTC.

Comment on this clonotype: Since the CDR3 does not end with the conserved phenylalanine or tryptophan, this likely comes from a read error. It is unclear where the CDR3 begins or ends on the DNA, so no DNA is shown, and the CDR3 is as TCRdb lists it. The gene calls are TRBV6-1 and TRBJ1-1; the table's D call, TRBD1, was not checked against the DNA. Germline V gene lookup returns CDR1 MNHNS and CDR2 SASEGT. From its first to its last residue, the CDR3 has 13 amino acids. CDR3 sequence reads: CASSAQGRTEALI.

Comments on this clonotype: A read error may account for a junction end that differs from germline. The V gene is TRBV11-1, the J gene TRBJ2-1, with unresolved D. The DNA end is a closer match to TRBJ2-7, so the J assignment may be wrong. The CDR3 has 14 amino acids. Germline CDR1 and CDR2: SGHAT and FQDESV (reference sequence). DNA for the CDR3: TGTGCCAGTAGCTTAGGCTCAGCGTACAATGAGCAGTACTTC. Its protein is CASSLGSAYNEQYF.

As for this clonotype: One junction end does not reproduce the germline sequence, and a read error may be involved. The chain employs TRBV14 and TRBJ2-1, with TRBD1 matching 10 bases. The length of the CDR3 is 16 residues. Per the germline V gene, CDR1 is SGHDN and CDR2 is FVKESK. The CDR3 loop is CVSSHSTGGVVHEQFF. In DNA, the CDR3 is TGTGTCAGCAGCCACTCGACAGGGGGCGTTGTGCATGAGCAGTTCTTC.

This chain uses TRBV7-9 with TRBJ2-7; no clear D. V was clipped by 5 bases and J by 7 bases, with 12 bases between them. This CDR3 contains 12 residues. Germline values: CDR1 SEHNR, CDR2 FQNEAQ (reference sequence). The CDR3 nucleotides read TGTGCCAGCAGCCAGGAACAGAGGGAGCAGTACTTC. It yields the protein CASSQEQREQYF.

This clonotype is classed as medium-sized. This rearrangement joins TRBV4-2 to TRBJ2-6; no firm D call. Trimming cost V 0 bases and J 3 bases, with 6 bases left between them. Germline CDR1 and CDR2: LGHNA and YNFKEQ. The CDR3 runs 15 residues. CDR3 nucleotide sequence: TGTGCCAGCAGCCAAGATTCTAGTGGGGCCAACGTCCTGACTTTC. Its protein is CASSQDSSGANVLTF.

The V and J genes are TRBV29-1 and TRBJ1-1; D remains unclear. The germline V and J ends were trimmed by 7 bases and 10 bases, with 10 bases remaining between them. Germline assignment: CDR1 SQVTM and CDR2 ANQGSEA. This CDR3 contains 9 residues. DNA for the CDR3: TGCAGCGACGGCAAGGGAGCTTTCTTT. Amino acid sequence: CSDGKGAFF.

As regards this clonotype: Germline is not matched at one junction end, which may reflect a read error. V and J are TRBV11-2 and TRBJ1-1; possibly TRBD1 for D (5 bases). There are 14 residues in the CDR3. Looked up from germline, CDR1 is SGHAT and CDR2 is FQNNGV. CDR3 region: CGSSPGLLDTEASF. The CDR3 DNA reads as TGTGGCAGCAGCCCGGGACTGCTGGACACTGAAGCTTCCTTT. The variable domain in full, completed from reference TRBV11-2 and TRBJ1-1, reads EAGVAQSPRYKIIEKRQSVAFWCNPISGHATLYWYQQILGQGPKLLIQFQNNGVVDDSQLPKDRFSAERLKGVDSTLKIQPAKLEDSAVYLCGSSPGLLDTEASFGQGTRLTVV.

This clonotype came up once. The chain has TRBV6-5 and TRBJ2-1, with TRBD2 matching over 9 bases. The CDR3 runs to 13 residues. Germline V gene data show CDR1 as MNHEY and CDR2 as SVGAGI. V shed 7 bases, J shed 13 bases, and the junction held 11 bases outside the gene matches. The CDR3, as DNA: TGTGCCAGCACCCTCGCTAGCGGGATTGTCCAGTTCTTC. Amino acids: CASTLASGIVQFF.

In its sample, this clonotype was seen once. A read error may produce the germline difference seen at one junction end. This rearrangement joins TRBV10-2 to TRBJ2-1, with 12 nucleotides matching TRBD2. Germline loops: CDR1 WSHSY, CDR2 SAAADI. The CDR3 is made up of 16 amino acids. CDR3 DNA: TGTGCCAGCAGTGACTGGACTAGCGGGATCAACAATGAGCAGTTGTTC. Translation: CASSDWTSGINNEQLF.

For this clonotype: With a much larger clone just one base away, this may be a read error. The gene calls are TRBV28 and TRBJ2-7; 10 bases fit TRBD1. CDR1 and CDR2 (germline): MDHEN, SYDVKM. J gave up 8 bases and V 8 bases, and 12 bases lay outside the gene matches. The CDR3 loop spans 14 amino acids. CDR3 in DNA: TGTGCCAGCGGTTCCCGGGACAGGGGTCGCCAGCAGTACTTC. It encodes CASGSRDRGRQQYF.

V and J are TRBV13 and TRBJ2-7; D may be TRBD1 or TRBD2 (6 bases each). Germline CDR1 PRHDT, CDR2 FYEKMQ (reference sequence). This CDR3 comprises 15 residues. V was shortened by 0 bases and J by 6 bases, with 15 bases between the two germline ends. Here the CDR3 DNA reads TGTGCCAGCAGCTTAGGGGGTGAGGGGGGCGGCGAGCAGTACTTC. Its protein is CASSLGGEGGGEQYF.

This clonotype is medium-sized (0.01 to 0.1%) by share. This sequence joins TRBV12-3 or TRBV12-4 and TRBJ2-5, with 7 bases fitting TRBD1. V shed 8 bases, J shed 1 base, and the junction held 7 bases outside the gene matches. This CDR3 spans 14 amino acids. The CDR3 sequence: CASAQGQSQETQYF. In DNA form, the CDR3 reads TGTGCCAGCGCTCAGGGACAGTCCCAAGAGACCCAGTACTTC.

A word on this clonotype: A read error is possible here, since a much larger clone lies one base away. The J gene is TRBJ1-1, the V gene TRBV2; 9 positions match TRBD1. The CDR3 is made up of 14 amino acids. J gave up 7 bases and V 4 bases, and 7 bases lay outside the gene matches. Looked up from germline, CDR1 is SNHLY and CDR2 is FYNNEI. This chain's CDR3 is CASSATGGSIEAFF. The CDR3 region has the DNA TGTGCCAGCAGTGCGACAGGGGGGTCGATTGAAGCTTTCTTT. Together with reference TRBV2 and TRBJ1-1, the CDR3 gives the full variable domain: EPEVTQTPSHQVTQMGQEVILRCVPISNHLYFYWYRQILGQKVEFLVSFYNNEISEKSEIFDDQFSVERPDGSNFTLKIRSTKLEDSAMYFCASSATGGSIEAFFGQGTRLTVV.

This sequence joins TRBV29-1 and TRBJ2-5, with D maybe TRBD1 (5 bases). The CDR3 has 13 amino acids. Germline V gives CDR1 SQVTM, CDR2 ANQGSEA. Trimming left V 1 base short and J 4 bases short, with 10 bases between. CDR3 DNA sequence: TGCAGCGTTGAAGGGACAAGGGGAGAGACCCAGTACTTC. Its translation is CSVEGTRGETQYF.

The V call is TRBV11-2, the J call TRBJ2-7; D may be TRBD1 or TRBD2 (6 bases each). Germline loops: CDR1 SGHAT, CDR2 FQNNGV. The CDR3 contains 12 residues. The CDR3 sequence: CSGSPGGNKQYF. CDR3 nucleotides: TGTTCCGGCAGTCCCGGGGGCAACAAGCAGTACTTC. Complete variable domain (other parts from reference TRBV11-2 and TRBJ2-7): EAGVAQSPRYKIIEKRQSVAFWCNPISGHATLYWYQQILGQGPKLLIQFQNNGVVDDSQLPKDRFSAERLKGVDSTLKIQPAKLEDSAVYLCSGSPGGNKQYFGPGTRLTVT.

Details on this clonotype: One end of the junction fails to match germline, which may point to a read error. The chain employs TRBV4-1 and TRBJ2-1, with TRBD2 matching 7 bases. The CDR3 is 19 residues long. Germline assignment: CDR1 MGHRA and CDR2 YSYEKL. The CDR3 DNA reads TGCGCCAGCAGCCAATACCGAGGAGGGAGGGCCAGGGTTCGCAATGAACAGTTCTTC. This translates into CASSQYRGGRARVRNEQFF.

The V call is TRBV6-2 or TRBV6-3, the J call TRBJ2-7; D unresolved. The CDR3 length is 14 residues. The ends were cut back, 7 bases at V and 2 bases at J, with 15 bases in the middle. CDR1 is MNHEY and CDR2 is SVGEGT in the germline V gene. The CDR3 region has the DNA TGTGCCAGCAATCTCTGGGTGGGTCCCTACGAGCAGTACTTC. It specifies CASNLWVGPYEQYF.

With regard to this clonotype: At one end, the junction sequence differs from germline, possibly due to a read error. The chain employs TRBV6-1 and TRBJ2-7, with 12 positions matching TRBD2. The CDR3 runs to 15 residues. Germline CDR1 reads MNHNS; CDR2 reads SASEGT. The CDR3: CTSNASTSGSYEQYF. The CDR3 coding sequence is TGTACCAGCAATGCTTCGACTAGCGGGAGTTACGAGCAGTACTTC.

As concerns this clonotype: A read error may produce the germline difference seen at one junction end. The chain has TRBV29-1 and TRBJ2-2; TRBD1 matches at 9 bases. The length of the CDR3 is 12 residues. Germline CDR1 and CDR2: SQVTM and ANQGSEA. CDR3 protein: CSDGQGSGELFF. DNA of the CDR3: TGCAGCGATGGACAGGGGTCCGGGGAGTTGTTTTTT.

A remark on this clonotype: The germline gene is not matched at one end of the junction; a read error may be the cause. The V and J genes are TRBV10-3 and TRBJ1-2, with D possibly TRBD1 on 5 matching bases. The CDR3 loop spans 14 amino acids. The germline V gene has CDR1 ENHRY and CDR2 SYGVKD. The CDR3 DNA sequence: TGTGCCATCAGTGAATGGGGGAACGGCTATGGCCACACCTTC. It codes for CAISEWGNGYGHTF.

A remark on this clonotype: Compared with germline, one end of the junction differs, possibly owing to a read error. V and J are TRBV7-8 and TRBJ2-5, with D uncertain. From germline, CDR1 is SGHVS and CDR2 FQNEAQ. The length of the CDR3 is 13 residues. The CDR3 bases are TGTGCCAGCAGTTTAGTGGTACAAGAGACCCAGTGCTTC. It codes for CASSLVVQETQCF. Variable domain in full (rest from reference TRBV7-8 and TRBJ2-5): GAGVSQSPRYKVAKRGQDVALRCDPISGHVSLFWYQQALGQGPEFLTYFQNEAQLDKSGLPSDRFFAERPEGSVSTLKIQRTQQEDSAVYLCASSLVVQETQCFGPGTRLLVL.

This clonotype has only a few counts. At one end the junction does not follow the germline gene, possibly because of a read error. This rearrangement joins TRBV5-1 to TRBJ2-7; D perhaps matches TRBD2 (6 bases). Germline lookup yields CDR1 SGHRS and CDR2 YFSETQ. The CDR3 length is 15 residues. The CDR3 region has the DNA TGCGCCAGCAGCTCCGCCGGGACTGGACCCTACAAGCAATACTTC. This gives the protein CASSSAGTGPYKQYF. Complete variable domain (other parts from reference TRBV5-1 and TRBJ2-7): KAGVTQTPRYLIKTRGQQVTLSCSPISGHRSVSWYQQTPGQGLQFLFEYFSETQRNKGNFPGRFSGRQFSNSRSEMNVSTLELGDSALYLCASSSAGTGPYKQYFGPGTRLTVT.

Remarks on this clonotype: A read error may produce the germline difference seen at one junction end. This chain links TRBV5-6 with TRBJ1-2; D is ambiguous. The germline V gene encodes CDR1 SGHDT and CDR2 YYEEEE. The CDR3 has 16 amino acids. The CDR3, as DNA: TGTGCCAGCAGCTTGGTTGTTCGTCCTTCTAACTATGGCTACACTTTC. It codes for CASSLVVRPSNYGYTF.

This clonotype showed up just once. Sequence at one end of the junction differs from germline and may be a read error. This chain uses TRBV12-5 with TRBJ2-7; D possibly uses TRBD1 or TRBD2 (5 bases each). The V gene's germline CDR1 is LGHNT and CDR2 FRNRAP. This CDR3 has 13 amino acids. This CDR3 is CASEGTGSYKQYF. The CDR3 coding sequence is TGTGCCAGTGAGGGGACCGGATCCTATAAGCAATACTTC.

This chain connects TRBV4-3 to TRBJ2-7; tentatively, D is TRBD2 (5 bases). The V gene's germline CDR1 is LGHNA and CDR2 YSLEER. This CDR3 comprises 13 residues. V gave up 3 bases and J gave up 8 bases, with 14 bases separating them. CDR3 sequence (DNA): TGCGCCAGCAGCCACGGCAGATGGGAGCAGCAGTACTTC. Translating gives CASSHGRWEQQYF.

A note on this clonotype: The germline gene is not matched at one end of the junction; a read error may be the cause. The chain carries TRBV4-1 and TRBJ2-1, with 8 bases fitting TRBD2. CDR1 MGHRA and CDR2 YSYEKL come from the germline V gene. This CDR3 comprises 17 residues. CDR3 sequence reads: CASSPMITSGSGNEQFF. CDR3 sequence (DNA): TGTGCCAGCAGCCCTATGATAACCAGCGGGAGCGGAAATGAGCAGTTCTTC.